This is a list of T cell receptor beta chains from one sample in a study of T-cell memory formation after mild COVID-19. TCRdb processed the 5' RACE reads anew with MiXCR; each CDR3 protein has one entry. Here the sample spans 250,000 to 350,000 distinct CDR3 sequences, 15% to 20% being singletons. Sequencing used PBMCs or a T cell subset sorted from them (not recorded which). The receptors come from a man aged 18 to 30 who had mild COVID-19 (a few samples of this study predate the infection). Cell type and time point are not known. Both conserved end residues are part of each CDR3. The D gene is left open where the match is weak. Expanded clones get a size class; other rows say once, few or many, or leave the size out.

abundance: few; v_gene: TRBV7-2; d_gene: NA; j_gene: TRBJ1-1; CDR3aa: CASSLPGEAFF; CDR3nt: TGTGCCAGCAGCTTACCCGGGGAAGCTTTCTTT
abundance: NA; v_gene: TRBV25-1; d_gene: NA; j_gene: TRBJ1-2; CDR3aa: CASQTWRAGYTF; CDR3nt: TGTGCCAGCCAAACCTGGAGGGCAGGTTACACCTTC
abundance: NA; v_gene: TRBV2; d_gene: NA; j_gene: TRBJ2-1; CDR3aa: CASSVLKVYEQFF; CDR3nt: TGTGCCAGCAGTGTCCTAAAAGTGTATGAGCAGTTCTTC
abundance: NA; v_gene: TRBV7-9; d_gene: TRBD1; j_gene: TRBJ2-3; CDR3aa: CASSFTGGSTDTQYF; CDR3nt: TGTGCCAGCAGCTTCACAGGGGGCTCCACAGATACGCAGTATTTT
abundance: NA; v_gene: TRBV20-1; d_gene: NA; j_gene: TRBJ1-1; CDR3aa: CSARVTVESLF; CDR3nt: TGCAGTGCTAGAGTTACAGTCGAATCGCTCTTT
abundance: many; v_gene: TRBV12-3/TRBV12-4; d_gene: NA; j_gene: TRBJ2-3; CDR3aa: CASSYGSQGTQYF; CDR3nt: TGTGCCAGCAGTTACGGGTCACAGGGTACGCAGTATTTT
abundance: few; v_gene: TRBV29-1; d_gene: NA; j_gene: TRBJ1-2; CDR3aa: CSASGDYRLNYGYTF; CDR3nt: TGCAGCGCCTCAGGGGACTATAGATTAAACTATGGCTACACCTTC
abundance: few; v_gene: TRBV10-3; d_gene: TRBD2; j_gene: TRBJ2-1; CDR3aa: CAIRKSGGAYNEQFF; CDR3nt: TGTGCCATCAGAAAAAGCGGGGGGGCTTACAATGAGCAGTTCTTC
abundance: many; v_gene: TRBV4-3; d_gene: NA; j_gene: TRBJ2-2; CDR3aa: CASSQDRRWAGELFF; CDR3nt: TGCGCCAGCAGCCAAGACCGGAGATGGGCCGGGGAGCTGTTTTTT
abundance: NA; v_gene: TRBV15; d_gene: TRBD2; j_gene: TRBJ2-3; CDR3aa: CATSRVPSGGGLTDTQYF; CDR3nt: TGTGCCACCAGCAGAGTCCCTAGCGGGGGGGGACTCACAGATACGCAGTATTTT
abundance: few; v_gene: TRBV6-6; d_gene: NA; j_gene: TRBJ1-2; CDR3aa: CASSYSRTKNNYGYTF; CDR3nt: TGTGCCAGCAGTTACTCGAGGACAAAGAACAACTATGGCTACACCTTC
abundance: NA; v_gene: TRBV6-6; d_gene: NA; j_gene: TRBJ2-3; CDR3aa: CASTPPGSTDTQYF; CDR3nt: TGTGCCAGCACCCCACCGGGCAGCACAGATACGCAGTATTTT
abundance: few; v_gene: TRBV5-1; d_gene: NA; j_gene: TRBJ2-2; CDR3aa: CASSPIGTSGGELFF; CDR3nt: TGCGCCAGCAGCCCGATCGGGACATCGGGCGGGGAGCTGTTTTTT
abundance: NA; v_gene: TRBV19; d_gene: NA; j_gene: TRBJ2-1; CDR3aa: CASNVGGLVAYNEQFF; CDR3nt: TGTGCCAGTAATGTGGGGGGGCTAGTCGCCTACAATGAGCAGTTCTTC
abundance: few; v_gene: TRBV27; d_gene: NA; j_gene: TRBJ2-6; CDR3aa: CASSFSYSGANVLTF; CDR3nt: TGTGCCAGCAGTTTCAGTTACTCTGGGGCCAACGTCCTGACTTTC
abundance: few; v_gene: TRBV11-2; d_gene: TRBD2; j_gene: TRBJ2-7; CDR3aa: CASSSPTSGGIYEQYF; CDR3nt: TGTGCCAGCAGCTCCCCGACTAGCGGGGGGATCTACGAGCAGTACTTC
abundance: few; v_gene: TRBV2; d_gene: TRBD1; j_gene: TRBJ1-1; CDR3aa: CASSESQGGTEAFF; CDR3nt: TGTGCCAGCAGTGAATCTCAGGGGGGCACTGAAGCTTTCTTT
abundance: many; v_gene: TRBV27; d_gene: NA; j_gene: TRBJ2-2; CDR3aa: CASGLLSTGELFF; CDR3nt: TGTGCCAGCGGGCTTCTCTCCACCGGGGAGCTGTTTTTT
abundance: few; v_gene: TRBV6-5; d_gene: TRBD1; j_gene: TRBJ2-3; CDR3aa: CASRSSSTGDTDTQYF; CDR3nt: TGTGCCAGCAGAAGCTCTAGCACAGGGGACACAGATACGCAGTATTTT